Below are 9 T cell receptor beta chains sequenced from a single sample in a study of CD8 T cells in Susac syndrome. Random hexamers served to reverse transcribe roughly 0.5 to 1 ug RNA. TCRdb re-called the immunoSEQ multiplex PCR reads through MiXCR, storing one row per CDR3 protein. The data contain around 280,000 distinct CDR3 sequences, just over 90% of them seen just once; the ten biggest clones take up more than 0.06%. What was sequenced was CD4+ T cells from PBMCs. The receptors shown here come from a human donor with multiple sclerosis.

The rearrangement joins TRBV5-5 to TRBJ1-1; D possibly corresponds to TRBD1 (5 bases). Trimming removed 4 bases from V and 0 bases from J, with 13 bases in between. The V gene's germline CDR1 is SGHKS and CDR2 YYEKEE (reference sequence). The CDR3 sequence is 15 residues long. Here the CDR3 DNA reads TGTGCCAGCAGCAAAGTGGACACAATGAACACTGAAGCTTTCTTT. Amino acids: CASSKVDTMNTEAFF.

V gene TRBV4-2 combines with J gene TRBJ2-3; D could derive from TRBD1 or TRBD2 (6 bases each). The CDR3 has 18 amino acids. Deletions cut 0 bases from V and 5 bases from J, with 21 bases between. Germline V gene lookup returns CDR1 LGHNA and CDR2 YNFKEQ. CDR3 coding DNA: TGTGCCAGCAGCCAAGACGGCCCCCGGCCGGGGGCCCGAGATACGCAGTATTTT. This gives the protein CASSQDGPRPGARDTQYF.

This sequence joins TRBV30 and TRBJ1-1; D is perhaps TRBD1 (5 bases). V lost 1 base and J 3 bases, leaving 15 bases between the germline ends. Germline assignment: CDR1 GTSNPN and CDR2 SVGIG (reference sequence). CDR3 length: 15 amino acids. This chain's CDR3 is CAWSALGWGDTEAFF. CDR3 DNA: TGTGCCTGGAGTGCCCTCGGGTGGGGGGACACTGAAGCTTTCTTT.

This clonotype was found once. V and J are TRBV7-2 and TRBJ1-2; D is uncertain. This CDR3 comprises 16 residues. Looked up from germline, CDR1 is SGHTA and CDR2 is FQGNSA. V was trimmed by 1 base and J by 7 bases, leaving 19 bases between them. CDR3 protein: CASSLGGTGTFSGYTF. CDR3 DNA: TGTGCCAGCAGCTTAGGAGGCACGGGAACTTTCTCTGGCTACACCTTC.

The chain employs TRBV12-3 or TRBV12-4 and TRBJ1-2; D unclear. V lost 3 bases and J lost 7, with 9 bases in between. The CDR3 runs to 12 residues. In DNA form, the CDR3 reads TGTGCCAGCAGTTTTTTGACGCGTGGCTACACCTTC. Its protein is CASSFLTRGYTF.

V gene TRBV19 combines with J gene TRBJ1-5, with a weak D call TRBD1 (6 bases). The germline V and J ends were trimmed by 6 bases and 3 bases, with 15 bases remaining between them. CDR1 is LNHDA, CDR2 SQIVND, per germline (reference sequence). The length of the CDR3 is 15 residues. CDR3 DNA sequence: TGTGCCAGTAGAAGACCGGGACACATCAATCAGCCCCAGCATTTT. The encoded protein is CASRRPGHINQPQHF. Filled out from reference TRBV19 and TRBJ1-5, the complete variable domain reads DGGITQSPKYLFRKEGQNVTLSCEQNLNHDAMYWYRQDPGQGLRLIYYSQIVNDFQKGDIAEGYSVSREKKESFPLTVTSAQKNPTAFYLCASRRPGHINQPQHFGDGTRLSIL.

The genes are TRBV20-1 and TRBJ1-3; TRBD1 matches at 9 bases. This CDR3 spans 15 amino acids. V lost 3 bases to trimming and J lost 0 bases; unmatched junction nucleotides: 3. Germline V gene lookup returns CDR1 DFQATT and CDR2 SNEGSKA (reference sequence). Here the CDR3 reads CSARVQGASGNTIYF. CDR3 DNA sequence: TGCAGTGCTAGGGTACAGGGGGCCTCTGGAAACACCATATATTTT.

The V and J genes are TRBV3-1 and TRBJ2-1; no reliable D call. V shed 2 bases and J shed 6 bases, with 5 bases lying between them. CDR1 is LGHDT, CDR2 YNNKEL, per germline (reference sequence). This CDR3 region has 12 residues. In nucleotides, the CDR3 is TGTGCCAGCAGCCAATTCGGCAATGAGCAGTTCTTC. This gives the protein CASSQFGNEQFF.

This rearrangement joins TRBV6-5 to TRBJ1-1; the match to TRBD1 covers 8 bases. CDR1 and CDR2 from the germline V gene are MNHEY and SVGAGI. The J segment lost 5 bases and the V segment lost 4 bases, leaving 18 bases of the junction unmatched. The CDR3 extends over 18 amino acids. The CDR3 nucleotides are TGTGCCAGCAGTTCTGTTTCAGCCGGGACAGGCTTAGGAACTGAAGCTTTCTTT. This translates into CASSSVSAGTGLGTEAFF.